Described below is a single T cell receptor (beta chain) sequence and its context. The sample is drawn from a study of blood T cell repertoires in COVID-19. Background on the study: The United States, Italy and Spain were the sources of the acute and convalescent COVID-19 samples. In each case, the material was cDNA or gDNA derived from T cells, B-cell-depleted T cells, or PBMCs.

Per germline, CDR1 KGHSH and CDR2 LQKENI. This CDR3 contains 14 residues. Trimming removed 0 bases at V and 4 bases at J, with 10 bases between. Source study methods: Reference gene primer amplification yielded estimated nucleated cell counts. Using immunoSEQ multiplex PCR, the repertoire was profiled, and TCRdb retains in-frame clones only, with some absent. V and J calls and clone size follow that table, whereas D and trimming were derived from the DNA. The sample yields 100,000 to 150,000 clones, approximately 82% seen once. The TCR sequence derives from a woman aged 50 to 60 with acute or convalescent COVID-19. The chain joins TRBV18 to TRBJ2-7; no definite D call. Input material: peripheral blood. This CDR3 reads CASSPPLQTYEQYF. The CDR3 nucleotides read TGTGCCAGCTCACCACCGTTACAGACATACGAGCAGTACTTC.